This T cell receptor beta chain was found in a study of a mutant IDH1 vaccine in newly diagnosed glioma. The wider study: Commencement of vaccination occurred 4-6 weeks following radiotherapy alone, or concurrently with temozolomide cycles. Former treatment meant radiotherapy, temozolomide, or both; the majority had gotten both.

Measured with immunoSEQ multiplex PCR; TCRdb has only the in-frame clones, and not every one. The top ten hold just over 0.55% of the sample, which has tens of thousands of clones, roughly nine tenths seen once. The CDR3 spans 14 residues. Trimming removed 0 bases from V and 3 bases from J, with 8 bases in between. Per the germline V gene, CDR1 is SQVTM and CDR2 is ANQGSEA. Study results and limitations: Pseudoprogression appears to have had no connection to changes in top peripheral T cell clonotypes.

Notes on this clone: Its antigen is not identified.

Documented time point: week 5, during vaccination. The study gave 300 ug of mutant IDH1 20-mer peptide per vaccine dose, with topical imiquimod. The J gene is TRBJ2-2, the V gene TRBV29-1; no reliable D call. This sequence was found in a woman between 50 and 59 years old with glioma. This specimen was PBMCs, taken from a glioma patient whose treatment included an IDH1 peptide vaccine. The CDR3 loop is CSVEDLGYTGELFF. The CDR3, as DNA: TGCAGCGTTGAAGATCTGGGCTACACCGGGGAGCTGTTTTTT.